The T cell receptor beta chain under discussion was sequenced for a study of T-cell memory formation after mild COVID-19 (dated by TCRdb to the early 2020s). About the full investigation: TCR sequence clusters from the two donors were found to be largely donor specific. Two young, previously healthy adult volunteers, one female and one male, were included in the cohort. Longitudinal TCRalpha and TCRbeta repertoire sequencing tracked T-cell clones expanding and contracting after mild COVID-19 in two donors.

The germline V gene gives CDR1 as SGDLS and CDR2 as YYNGEE. At the junction V is shortened by 0 bases and J by 1 base, with 11 bases in between. The CDR3 holds 15 amino acids from the cysteine to the phenylalanine. Only the CDR3 DNA stays, 45 bases, in frame from base 1. This clonotype has just a few counts. Its cognate antigen has yet to be identified. No qualities accompany the bases; no much larger clone lies one base away. Ficoll-Paque density gradient centrifugation was the method used to isolate PBMCs. The instrument was an Illumina NovaSeq 6000. cDNA libraries for TCRalpha and TCRbeta were prepared by 5'RACE using constant-segment primers, with sample barcodes and unique molecular identifiers added. RNA was extracted from every sample with Trizol reagent. Library amplification was performed in two PCR steps, and a second sample barcode and Illumina TruSeq adapters were introduced in the second step. The libraries were sequenced on an Illumina NovaSeq using 2 x 150 bp paired-end reads. As for how the authors treated the data: With migec v1.2.7, reads were demultiplexed and then collapsed into UMI-guided consensus sequences. Using mixcr v2.1.11, UMI consensuses were aligned to TRA and TRB V and J templates and then assembled into clonotypes. A clonotype was counted as expanded or contracted only if both edgeR and NoisET called the change significant, with noise models trained on biological replicates. edgeR calls used a false discovery rate-adjusted p below 0.01 and a log2 fold-change threshold of 1. As an exploratory analysis of dynamics, max-normalized trajectories of the 1000 most abundant clonotypes were examined with PCA combined with hierarchical clustering. Separately sequenced CD4+ and CD8+ repertoires were used to assign the CD4 or CD8 phenotype of responding clones. TCRdb ran its own pipeline on the public reads, namely fastp trimming at Q25 and MiXCR clone calling, and kept in-frame beta chains. One record per CDR3 amino acid sequence lists the most common genes and DNA. None of the V and J calls come from the authors' own analysis; TCRdb made them. In all, the sample holds a few hundred thousand distinct CDR3 sequences, and roughly 20% of those were seen once. The biggest ten clones account for approximately 12% of the sample.

Overall study results and their limits: Only two mild cases were covered in the study, and larger cohorts including severe cases with pre-infection samples were considered necessary. Clones that contracted from day 15 to 85 showed balanced CD4/CD8 phenotypes, whereas a second wave of clones that expanded from day 15 to 37 leaned towards CD4+. Contracting CD4+ clones were located mainly in the CM and EM memory subsets, whereas CD8+ clones were found to be enriched in EMRA. Some responding clones were detected in pre-infection memory, which suggested that pre-existing cross-reactive memory T cells had joined the SARS-CoV-2 response. SARS-CoV-2 specificity was not confirmed for the second-wave clones peaking on day 37.

The specimen was PBMCs or a T cell subset sorted from them (not recorded which). The receptor's source is an adult woman who had mild COVID-19 (a few samples of this study predate the infection). The sample titles of this study are shuffled in the database, so cell type and time point are left out; the donor was told from shared clones. This receptor chain uses TRBV9 and TRBJ2-7; the D gene cannot be resolved reliably. The CDR3 sequence is CASSVGVGRSYEQYF. The DNA reads as follows: TGTGCCAGCAGCGTAGGAGTGGGTAGGTCCTACGAGCAGTACTTC.